Reported below is one T cell receptor beta chain. This clone was seen ten or more times. Which antigen it targets is not known. Per-nucleotide qualities are absent, and no much larger clonotype sits a single base away. TCRbeta CDR3 regions were amplified from genomic DNA using the immunoSEQ Assay, a bias-controlled multiplex PCR. In the authors' own workflow: The number of nucleated cells in each sample was estimated by amplification of reference gene primers within the assay. To quantify the absolute abundance of each unique TCRbeta CDR3 rearrangement, sequence reads were collapsed and filtered. Productive Simpson clonality was computed per sample as the square root of Simpson's diversity index over productive rearrangements. This immuneACCESS table, as held by TCRdb, lists in-frame sequences with V and J called but not all clones. Of the missing ones, under half trace to an unresolved V gene in checked studies; the others have no known cause. V and J calls and clone size come straight from that table; D and trimming were deduced from the DNA. The sample table lists about 94,000 clones, roughly 70% of them with a count of one. The top ten hold 3% to 4.5% of the sample.

This entry comes from a study of blood T cell repertoires in COVID-19 (dated by TCRdb to 2019 to 2021). In terms of the full investigation: Collaborator samples came from the United States, Italy and Spain and covered acute and convalescent phases of COVID-19. The prospective study material was composed of cDNA or gDNA derived from T cells, B-cell-depleted T cells, or PBMCs. The dataset comprised deeply sampled blood TCRbeta repertoires from subjects exposed to, actively infected with, or recovered from COVID-19. The repertoires were released in a freely available public database intended as a resource for research on the immune response to SARS-CoV-2. Samples came from the ongoing ImmuneRACE study (first 160 participants) plus 1,254 subjects from 6 global collaborators. The sample metadata nearly always contained a de-identified subject ID, COVID-19 status, age in years and sex. Where available, HLA class I and class II types were obtained from metadata supplied by the sample provider rather than from assay-based typing.

Broad study findings and their caveats: The quantity of clinical and demographic metadata differed by source and by participant and was supplied without curation.

In Seattle, one collaborating source enrolled patients while the infection was active and tracked those patients longitudinally over the course of disease. Whole blood was collected in K2EDTA tubes by collaborating institutions according to the institutions' own protocols. For TCRbeta analysis, collaborators shipped samples in one of three forms: frozen whole blood, isolated PBMCs, or DNA extracted from either of those sample types. From the cysteine through the phenylalanine, the CDR3 covers 15 amino acids. Left in the record is the CDR3 DNA by itself, 45 bases read in frame from the first base. V is pruned by 6 bases and J by 5 bases, leaving 8 bases of the junction without a gene match. CDR1 and CDR2 are read off the germline V gene as MNHEY and SVGAGI.

Recombination joined TRBV6-5 with TRBJ2-5; 11 bases in the junction line up with TRBD2. Source material: peripheral blood. The origin of this receptor is a man between 65 and 85 years old with COVID-19, enrolled during active disease. CDR3 region: CASRKLAGVGETQYF. The nucleotide sequence reads TGTGCCAGCAGGAAACTAGCGGGAGTTGGGGAGACCCAGTACTTC.